Below, 25 T cell receptor beta chains from the same sample are listed, as sequenced in a study of T cell responses to AZD1222 COVID-19 vaccine (dated by TCRdb to the early 2020s). Library preparation used the immunoSEQ multiplex PCR assay. TCRdb stores this immuneACCESS table with in-frame sequences only. Part of the clones is absent; in the studies checked, under half of the shortfall reflects unresolved V genes, and no reason is known for the rest. Across this sample there are some 97,000 clones, with about 87% seen only once. 4% to 4.5% of the sample rests with the top ten. What the time point label conveys for this sample: baseline before first vaccination. The treatment or condition label corresponds to: meningococcal conjugate vaccine given as trial control. The source was peripheral blood, collected on day 0 of MenACWY control vaccination. These TCRs come from an adult in good health.

This clone was observed once. The rearrangement links TRBV25-1 to TRBJ1-2; 10 nucleotides align to TRBD1. V shed 4 bases and J 7 bases; nucleotides not matched to a gene: 3. The CDR3 contains 13 residues. CDR1 MGHDK and CDR2 SYGVNS come from the germline V gene. The CDR3 bases are TGTGCCAGCAGTGGACAGGGGGCGCGTGGCTACACCTTC. Amino acids: CASSGQGARGYTF.

The genes are TRBV7-2 and TRBJ2-3; 7 positions match TRBD2. In germline, CDR1 is SGHTA, CDR2 FQGNSA. The CDR3 has 16 amino acids. The J segment lost 1 base and the V segment lost 5 bases, leaving 9 bases of the junction unmatched. CDR3 sequence: CASSPRASGGTDTQYF. The DNA of the CDR3 is TGTGCCAGCAGCCCCCGGGCGAGCGGGGGCACAGATACGCAGTATTTT. Full variable domain (remainder filled in from reference TRBV7-2 and TRBJ2-3): GAGVSQSPSNKVTEKGKDVELRCDPISGHTALYWYRQSLGQGLEFLIYFQGNSAPDKSGLPSDRFSAERTGGSVSTLTIQRTQQEDSAVYLCASSPRASGGTDTQYFGPGTRLTVL.

The chain recombines TRBV4-3 with TRBJ2-2; D is unclear. The CDR3 is made up of 13 amino acids. Trimming took 1 base from V and 6 from J, leaving 6 bases between them. Germline V gives CDR1 LGHNA, CDR2 YSLEER. In DNA, the CDR3 is TGCGCCAGCAGCCAAGTAGAATCCGGGGAGCTGTTTTTT. Translating gives CASSQVESGELFF.

The rearrangement joins TRBV6-5 to TRBJ2-5, with TRBD2 identical over 11 bases. This CDR3 is built from 15 residues. Germline values: CDR1 MNHEY, CDR2 SVGAGI. V was pared by 6 bases and J by 0 bases, with 3 bases of the junction left unmatched. The CDR3 protein is CASSLLAGDQETQYF. CDR3 DNA: TGTGCCAGCAGCTTACTAGCGGGGGACCAAGAGACCCAGTACTTC.

This sequence joins TRBV19 and TRBJ1-1, with TRBD1 matching 11 bases. CDR1 LNHDA and CDR2 SQIVND come from the germline V gene (reference sequence). V trimming: 6 bases; J trimming: 3 bases; junction bases outside the gene matches: 6. The CDR3 totals 15 residues. Here the CDR3 DNA reads TGTGCCAGTAGCCTAGGACAGGGGGCTCACACTGAAGCTTTCTTT. It translates to CASSLGQGAHTEAFF.

The rearrangement links TRBV4-1 to TRBJ2-3; either TRBD1 or TRBD2 may fit D (5 bases each). The length of the CDR3 is 17 residues. Germline CDR1 MGHRA, CDR2 YSYEKL. The ends were cut back, 1 base at V and 1 base at J, with 15 bases in the middle. This chain's CDR3 is CASSQVVGGLRTDTQYF. DNA for the CDR3: TGCGCCAGCAGCCAAGTGGTTGGGGGATTACGCACAGATACGCAGTATTTT.

The rearrangement joins TRBV15 to TRBJ2-7, with TRBD2 as a possible D gene (5 bases). Trimming removed 1 base from V and 7 bases from J, with 14 bases in between. The CDR3 has 14 residues. CDR1 and CDR2 (germline): LNHNV, YYDKDF (reference sequence). The CDR3 coding sequence is TGTGCCACCAGCAGAGTTTCGGACTTCGTAGAGCAGTACTTC. Protein sequence: CATSRVSDFVEQYF.

CDR3 coding DNA: TGTGCCATCAGTACCGGACAGGGGATGTACGAGCAGTACTTC. It encodes CAISTGQGMYEQYF. The rearrangement joins TRBV10-3 to TRBJ2-7; TRBD1 agrees at 9 bases. The CDR3 sequence is 14 residues long. Germline V gives CDR1 ENHRY, CDR2 SYGVKD. Trimming removed 5 bases from V and 4 bases from J; junction bases left unmatched: 6.

The chain carries TRBV7-2 and TRBJ1-4; no reliable D call. V dropped 5 bases and J dropped 0 bases, with 10 bases sitting between them. Germline V CDR1 and CDR2: SGHTA, FQGNSA. The length of the CDR3 is 15 residues. CDR3 sequence: CASSLLKSTNEKLFF. In nucleotides, the CDR3 is TGTGCCAGCAGCCTACTGAAGTCAACTAATGAAAAACTGTTTTTT.

The rearrangement uses TRBV19 and TRBJ2-7; 8 bases fit TRBD1. Germline lookup yields CDR1 LNHDA and CDR2 SQIVND (reference sequence). The CDR3 is 14 amino acids. Trimming took 6 bases from V and 7 from J; bases not matched to a gene: 11. CDR3 protein: CASSLNGQGLEQYF. In DNA, the CDR3 is TGTGCCAGTAGCCTAAACGGACAGGGTTTAGAGCAGTACTTC.

V and J are TRBV19 and TRBJ1-2; weak D call: TRBD1 (5 bases). V was trimmed by 8 bases and J by 4 bases, leaving 14 bases between them. CDR3 length: 13 amino acids. Germline V gives CDR1 LNHDA, CDR2 SQIVND (reference sequence). DNA of the CDR3: TGTGCCAGTGGGACGGGAGGAGGCTATGGCTACACCTTC. The encoded protein is CASGTGGGYGYTF.

The chain joins TRBV11-2 to TRBJ1-5; no clear D gene. The CDR3 totals 13 residues. Per the germline V gene, CDR1 is SGHAT and CDR2 is FQNNGV. Between the trimmed V and J ends, which lost 0 bases and 7 bases, there was a span of 7 bases. CDR3 DNA: TGTGCCAGCAGCTTAGAACAGTTCCAGCCCCAGCATTTT. Translated, it gives CASSLEQFQPQHF.

The V gene is TRBV9, the J gene TRBJ2-1; D gene ambiguous. Germline loops: CDR1 SGDLS, CDR2 YYNGEE. V lost 0 bases and J lost 4, with 5 bases in between. This CDR3 has 13 residues. CDR3 residues: CASSVDEYNEQFF. In nucleotides, the CDR3 is TGTGCCAGCAGCGTAGACGAATACAATGAGCAGTTCTTC.

The chain links TRBV2 to TRBJ2-4; D possibly uses TRBD1 or TRBD2 (5 bases each). CDR3 length equals 14 residues. The germline V and J ends were trimmed by 8 bases and 3 bases, with 14 bases remaining between them. Germline lookup yields CDR1 SNHLY and CDR2 FYNNEI. The CDR3 reads CASGGGRSKNIQYF. The CDR3 nucleotides read TGTGCCAGCGGTGGGGGTCGCAGCAAAAACATTCAGTACTTC.

V gene TRBV28 combines with J gene TRBJ2-3, with D perhaps matching TRBD2 (5 bases). The CDR3 consists of 17 residues. The germline CDR1 and CDR2 sequences are MDHEN and SYDVKM. Trimming removed 1 base from V and 1 base from J, with 15 bases in between. This CDR3 reads CASSLLVLEDGTDTQYF. The CDR3 DNA reads as TGTGCCAGCAGTTTATTAGTTTTGGAGGATGGCACAGATACGCAGTATTTT.

This clone occurred once. This chain links TRBV3-1 (or the pseudogene TRBV3-2) with TRBJ1-5; D ambiguous. V dropped 0 bases and J dropped 4 bases, with 7 bases sitting between them. This CDR3 has 14 residues. Germline V gene lookup returns CDR1 LGHDT and CDR2 YNNKEL (reference sequence). Here the CDR3 reads CASSQEWRNQPQHF. The CDR3 DNA follows: TGTGCCAGCAGCCAAGAATGGCGGAATCAGCCCCAGCATTTT.

The chain joins TRBV9 to TRBJ2-5; no reliable D call. Germline CDR1 reads SGDLS; CDR2 reads YYNGEE. Between the trimmed V and J ends, which lost 4 bases and 2 bases, there was a span of 15 bases. The CDR3 runs 15 residues. CDR3 amino acids: CASSPLAMGQETQYF. Here the CDR3 DNA reads TGTGCCAGCAGCCCCCTGGCTATGGGGCAAGAGACCCAGTACTTC.

The chain joins TRBV6-2 or TRBV6-3 to TRBJ1-2, with a possible D match to TRBD1 (6 bases). This CDR3 contains 14 residues. In germline, CDR1 is MNHEY, CDR2 SVGEGT. V was clipped by 3 bases and J by 8 bases, with 16 bases between them. The CDR3 DNA is TGTGCCAGCAGTTATGCGTCACAGGGTAGAGGCTACACCTTC. This encodes CASSYASQGRGYTF.

The gene calls are TRBV7-2 and TRBJ2-7; 7 bases map to TRBD1. Germline loops: CDR1 SGHTA, CDR2 FQGNSA. Losses at the gene ends were 1 base for V and 5 bases for J; bases not matched to a gene: 11. The CDR3 is 16 residues long. CDR3 nucleotides: TGTGCCAGCAGCTTAGGCGTGACAGGGACGTCAGACGAGCAGTACTTC. Translating gives CASSLGVTGTSDEQYF. The variable domain in full, with the rest retrieved from reference TRBV7-2 and TRBJ2-7, is GAGVSQSPSNKVTEKGKDVELRCDPISGHTALYWYRQSLGQGLEFLIYFQGNSAPDKSGLPSDRFSAERTGGSVSTLTIQRTQQEDSAVYLCASSLGVTGTSDEQYFGPGTRLTVT.

The V call is TRBV4-3, the J call TRBJ2-3; perhaps TRBD2 as D (7 bases). Per the germline V gene, CDR1 is LGHNA and CDR2 is YSLEER. The CDR3 loop spans 15 amino acids. Trimming stripped 6 bases from V and 5 bases from J, with 18 bases between. The CDR3, as DNA: TGCGCCAGCAGTGATCAGCGGGGAGGGGGAGATACGCAGTATTTT. Translating gives CASSDQRGGGDTQYF.

The V gene is TRBV19, the J gene TRBJ2-2; the D gene is possibly TRBD1 (5 bases). CDR3 size: 12 residues. Germline V gene data show CDR1 as LNHDA and CDR2 as SQIVND (reference sequence). Trimming took 7 bases from V and 8 from J, leaving 11 bases between them. CDR3 region: CASTQGFGELFF. The CDR3 bases are TGTGCCAGTACCCAGGGTTTTGGGGAGCTGTTTTTT.

This chain connects TRBV5-5 to TRBJ1-1, with D hard to call. Per germline, CDR1 SGHKS and CDR2 YYEKEE (reference sequence). CDR3 length: 13 residues. The germline V and J ends were trimmed by 6 bases and 1 base, with 10 bases remaining between them. CDR3 nucleotide sequence: TGTGCCAGCAATTTGAACACGAACACTGAAGCTTTCTTT. It translates to CASNLNTNTEAFF.

The rearrangement uses TRBV4-2 and TRBJ2-7; 8 nucleotides match TRBD1. After removal of 4 bases from V and 0 bases from J, the junction contained 8 bases not matched to a gene. The CDR3 loop spans 16 amino acids. Germline V lookup: CDR1 LGHNA, CDR2 YNFKEQ. The CDR3 is CASSPYGQGVSYEQYF. For the CDR3, the DNA is TGTGCCAGCAGCCCCTACGGACAGGGAGTCTCCTACGAGCAGTACTTC.

This chain connects TRBV6-6 to TRBJ2-1; 11 nucleotides align to TRBD2. With V trimmed by 6 bases and J by 9 bases, 4 bases remained unmatched. Germline V lookup: CDR1 MNHNY, CDR2 SVGAGI (reference sequence). CDR3 length equals 13 residues. CDR3 region: CASSPGLAGEQFF. CDR3 DNA: TGTGCCAGCAGCCCAGGACTAGCGGGTGAGCAGTTCTTC.

The chain joins TRBV5-4 to TRBJ1-2; the match to TRBD1 covers 11 bases. The CDR3 loop spans 17 amino acids. From germline, CDR1 is SGHNT and CDR2 YYREEE (reference sequence). With 4 bases clipped from V and 1 base from J, the junction kept 9 bases outside the gene matches. CDR3 bases: TGTGCCAGCAGCCTGGGGACAGGGGGAAGTGGTAACTATGGCTACACCTTC. Protein: CASSLGTGGSGNYGYTF.